This T cell receptor (beta chain) is drawn from a study of low-dose radiotherapy and immunotherapy resistance in tumors. With a V-primer adapter and a constant-region primer, TCRs were amplified for 20 to 25 PCR cycles. In vitro transcription was used to amplify the isolated mRNA. TCRdb reprocessed the reads via MiXCR and lists one record per CDR3 protein. Of fewer than 60,000 distinct CDR3 sequences in the sample, about an eighth were seen once. Documented time point: before trial treatment. The CDR3 has 15 amino acids. Looked up from germline, CDR1 is SEHNR and CDR2 is FQNEAQ (reference sequence). The V end lost 4 bases, the J end lost 0 bases, and 11 bases lay between the germline ends. The sample holds many counts of this clonotype.

The specimen comprised PBMCs, sampled before treatment. The clonotype comes from a female donor with ovarian cancer. The gene calls are TRBV7-9 and TRBJ2-3; D unclear. CDR3 loop: CASSSNYPSTDTQYF. In nucleotides, the CDR3 is TGTGCCAGCAGCTCTAACTACCCTAGCACAGATACGCAGTATTTT.